These 7 T cell receptor beta chains were sequenced from one sample in a study of brain metastases from non-small cell lung cancer. The method was immunoSEQ multiplex PCR; TCRdb's version includes in-frame clones alone and lacks a portion of them. Of 2,000 to 2,500 clones listed, 88% were seen once; the top ten hold around 4.6%. The material sequenced was primary lung tumor tissue. These receptors were taken from a donor over 35 with non-small cell lung cancer.

The rearrangement uses TRBV5-1 and TRBJ2-7; 9 nucleotides match TRBD1. CDR1 is SGHRS, CDR2 YFSETQ, per germline. The junction had 12 bases not matched to a gene; V was cut back by 1 base and J by 7 bases. This CDR3 comprises 16 residues. CDR3 bases: TGCGCCAGCAGCTTGCAACCCGGAACAGGGGGCAATGAGCAGTACTTC. Translation: CASSLQPGTGGNEQYF.

The V call is TRBV18, the J call TRBJ1-1; no clear D. Deletions cut 4 bases from V and 5 bases from J, with 20 bases between. Germline lookup yields CDR1 KGHSH and CDR2 LQKENI. This CDR3 spans 16 amino acids. CDR3 DNA sequence: TGTGCCAGCTCACGCTACTCTGGGTCCGAAGGGACTGAAGCTTTCTTT. It encodes CASSRYSGSEGTEAFF.

The V and J genes are TRBV6-4 and TRBJ2-6; D remains unclear. V was pared by 1 base and J by 0 bases, with 10 bases between. The CDR3 length is 17 residues. Germline V gene sequence: CDR1 MRHNA, CDR2 SNTAGT. This CDR3 reads CASSDFPLGSGANVLTF. As DNA, the CDR3 is TGTGCCAGCAGTGACTTTCCCCTAGGCTCTGGGGCCAACGTCCTGACTTTC.

This clone was seen only once. The genes are TRBV6-2 or TRBV6-3 and TRBJ2-7; no clear D gene. Germline CDR1 is MNHEY and CDR2 is SVGEGT. Trimming stripped 3 bases from V and 3 bases from J, with 6 bases between. The CDR3 length is 12 residues. The CDR3 loop reads CASSYGIYEQYF. DNA for the CDR3: TGTGCCAGCAGTTATGGGATCTACGAGCAGTACTTC.

The rearrangement joins TRBV3-1 (or the pseudogene TRBV3-2) to TRBJ2-2; 11 bases fit TRBD2. Germline V gene sequence: CDR1 LGHDT, CDR2 YNNKEL (reference sequence). The CDR3 is 18 amino acids. V gave up 0 bases and J gave up 5 bases; unmatched junction bases: 8. CDR3 DNA: TGTGCCAGCAGCCAAGACCGGACGACTAGCGGGAATACCGGGGAGCTGTTTTTT. Its protein product is CASSQDRTTSGNTGELFF.

The CDR3 sequence: CASSYRDRDSPLHF. The CDR3 region has the DNA TGTGCCAGCAGCTACAGGGACAGGGATTCACCCCTCCACTTT. The chain links TRBV3-1 (or the pseudogene TRBV3-2) to TRBJ1-6; 9 bases align to TRBD1. Germline V CDR1 and CDR2: LGHDT, YNNKEL (reference sequence). V gave up 5 bases and J gave up 8 bases; unmatched junction bases: 4. The CDR3 has 14 residues.

The chain employs TRBV27 and TRBJ1-1, with D perhaps matching TRBD1 (5 bases). Trimming took off 6 bases at V and 0 bases at J, with 14 bases between the two ends. The CDR3 is 15 amino acids. Germline V CDR1 and CDR2: MNHEY, SMNVEV (reference sequence). CDR3 amino acids: CASSPTRQMNTEAFF. Here the CDR3 DNA reads TGTGCCAGCAGCCCCACCCGACAGATGAACACTGAAGCTTTCTTT.